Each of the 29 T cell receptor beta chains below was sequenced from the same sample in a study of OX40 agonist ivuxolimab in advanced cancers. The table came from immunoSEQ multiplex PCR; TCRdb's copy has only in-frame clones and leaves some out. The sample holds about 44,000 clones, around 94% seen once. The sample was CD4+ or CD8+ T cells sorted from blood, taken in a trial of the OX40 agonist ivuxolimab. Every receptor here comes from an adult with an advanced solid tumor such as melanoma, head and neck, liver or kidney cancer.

In DNA form, the CDR3 reads TGTGCCAGCAGTTATTCTCTAAATGAGCAGTTCTTC. Protein: CASSYSLNEQFF. V is TRBV6-6 and J is TRBJ2-1; D ambiguous. CDR3 length: 12 residues. V was clipped by 3 bases and J by 7 bases, with 7 bases between them. The germline gives CDR1 MNHNY, CDR2 SVGAGI (reference sequence).

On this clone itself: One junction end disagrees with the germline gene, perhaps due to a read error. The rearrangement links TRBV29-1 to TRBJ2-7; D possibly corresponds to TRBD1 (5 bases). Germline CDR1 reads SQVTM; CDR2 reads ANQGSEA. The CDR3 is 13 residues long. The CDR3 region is CSVEGHMGYEQYF. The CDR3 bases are TGCAGCGTGGAAGGACATATGGGATACGAGCAGTACTTC.

The CDR3 spells CASSVVGTGYNEQFF. DNA of the CDR3: TGTGCCAGCAGCGTAGTGGGGACTGGGTACAATGAGCAGTTCTTC. The genes are TRBV9 and TRBJ2-1; D is perhaps TRBD2 (6 bases). Trimming cost V 0 bases and J 4 bases, with 11 bases left between them. The germline gives CDR1 SGDLS, CDR2 YYNGEE. There are 15 residues in the CDR3. The full variable domain, completed using reference TRBV9 and TRBJ2-1, is DSGVTQTPKHLITATGQRVTLRCSPRSGDLSVYWYQQSLDQGLQFLIQYYNGEERAKGNILERFSAQQFPDLHSELNLSSLELGDSALYFCASSVVGTGYNEQFFGPGTRLTVL.

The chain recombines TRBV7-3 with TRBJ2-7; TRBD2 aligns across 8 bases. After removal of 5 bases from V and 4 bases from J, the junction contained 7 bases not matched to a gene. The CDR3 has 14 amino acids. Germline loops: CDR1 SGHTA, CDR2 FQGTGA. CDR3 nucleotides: TGTGCCAGCAGCCCAGGGCGGGGGGCTTACGAGCAGTACTTC. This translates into CASSPGRGAYEQYF. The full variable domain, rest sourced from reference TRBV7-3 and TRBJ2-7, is GAGVSQTPSNKVTEKGKYVELRCDPISGHTALYWYRQSLGQGPEFLIYFQGTGAADDSGLPNDRFFAVRPEGSVSTLKIQRTERGDSAVYLCASSPGRGAYEQYFGPGTRLTVT.

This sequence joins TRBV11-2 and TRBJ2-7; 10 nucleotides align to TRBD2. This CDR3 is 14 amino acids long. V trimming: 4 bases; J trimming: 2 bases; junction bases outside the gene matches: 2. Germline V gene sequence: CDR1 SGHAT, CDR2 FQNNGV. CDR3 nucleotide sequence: TGTGCCAGCAGCTACGGACTAGCGGCCTACGAGCAGTACTTC. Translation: CASSYGLAAYEQYF.

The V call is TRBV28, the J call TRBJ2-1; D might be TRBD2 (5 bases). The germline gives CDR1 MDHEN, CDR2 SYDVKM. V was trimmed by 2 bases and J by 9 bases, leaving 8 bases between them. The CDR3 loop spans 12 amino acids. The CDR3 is CASSLGEGEQFF. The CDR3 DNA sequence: TGTGCCAGCAGTTTAGGTGAGGGTGAGCAGTTCTTC.

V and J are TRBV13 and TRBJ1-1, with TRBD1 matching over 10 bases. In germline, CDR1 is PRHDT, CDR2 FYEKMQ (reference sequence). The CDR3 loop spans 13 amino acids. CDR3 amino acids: CGSRQGAFAEAFF. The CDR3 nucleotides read TGTGGGAGCCGACAGGGGGCTTTCGCTGAAGCTTTCTTT.

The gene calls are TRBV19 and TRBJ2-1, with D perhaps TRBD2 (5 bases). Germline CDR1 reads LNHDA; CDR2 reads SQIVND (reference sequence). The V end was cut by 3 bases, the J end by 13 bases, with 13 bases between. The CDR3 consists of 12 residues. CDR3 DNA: TGTGCCAGTAGTATCGCGGCGGGCAGTCAGTTCTTC. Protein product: CASSIAAGSQFF.

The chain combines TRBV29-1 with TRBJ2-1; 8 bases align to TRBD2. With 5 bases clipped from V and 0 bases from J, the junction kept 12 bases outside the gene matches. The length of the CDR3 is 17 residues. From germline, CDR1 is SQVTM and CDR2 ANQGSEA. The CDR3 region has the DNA TGCAGCGTTAAGGGACTAGTCTCACGGGGCTCCTACAATGAGCAGTTCTTC. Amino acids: CSVKGLVSRGSYNEQFF.

The CDR3: CASSPLSATLRTHEQYF. The CDR3 DNA reads as TGTGCCAGCAGCCCCCTATCCGCAACACTCCGTACTCACGAGCAGTACTTC. This rearrangement joins TRBV9 to TRBJ2-7, with D uncertain. The CDR3 length is 17 residues. The germline V and J ends were trimmed by 4 bases and 5 bases, with 25 bases remaining between them. Per the germline V gene, CDR1 is SGDLS and CDR2 is YYNGEE.

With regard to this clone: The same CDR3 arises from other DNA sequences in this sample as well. The CDR3 DNA reads TGCAGCGTTGGAGGGGGCTCTTACGAGCAGTACTTC. Its translation: CSVGGGSYEQYF. This sequence joins TRBV29-1 and TRBJ2-7, with 7 bases lining up with TRBD1. V trimming: 4 bases; J trimming: 4 bases; junction bases outside the gene matches: 4. The CDR3 runs 12 residues. The germline V gene encodes CDR1 SQVTM and CDR2 ANQGSEA.

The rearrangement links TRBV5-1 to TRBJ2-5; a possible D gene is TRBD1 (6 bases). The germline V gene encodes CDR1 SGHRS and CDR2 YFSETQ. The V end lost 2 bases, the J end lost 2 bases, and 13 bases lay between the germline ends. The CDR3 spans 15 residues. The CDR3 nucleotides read TGCGCCAGCAGCTTAGAGGGACACCCTCAAGAGACCCAGTACTTC. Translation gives CASSLEGHPQETQYF.

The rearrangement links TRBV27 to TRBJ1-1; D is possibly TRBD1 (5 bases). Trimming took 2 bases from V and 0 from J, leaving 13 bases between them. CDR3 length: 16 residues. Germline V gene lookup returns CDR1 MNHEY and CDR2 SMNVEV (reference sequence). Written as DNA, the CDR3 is TGTGCCAGCAGTTTAGCAGGGTTGGGACTGAACACTGAAGCTTTCTTT. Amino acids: CASSLAGLGLNTEAFF.

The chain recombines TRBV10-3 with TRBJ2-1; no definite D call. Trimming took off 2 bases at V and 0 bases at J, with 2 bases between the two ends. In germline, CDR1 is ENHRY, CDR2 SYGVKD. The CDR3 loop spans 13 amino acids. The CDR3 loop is CAISEGSYNEQFF. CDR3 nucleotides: TGTGCCATCAGTGAGGGCTCCTACAATGAGCAGTTCTTC.

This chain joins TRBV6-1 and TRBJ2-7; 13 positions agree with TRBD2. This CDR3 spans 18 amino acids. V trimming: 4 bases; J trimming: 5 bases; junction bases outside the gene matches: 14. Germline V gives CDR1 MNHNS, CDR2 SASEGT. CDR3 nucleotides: TGTGCCAGCAGTGCTACTAGCGGGAGGGCCAGACATCTCAACGAGCAGTACTTC. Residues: CASSATSGRARHLNEQYF.

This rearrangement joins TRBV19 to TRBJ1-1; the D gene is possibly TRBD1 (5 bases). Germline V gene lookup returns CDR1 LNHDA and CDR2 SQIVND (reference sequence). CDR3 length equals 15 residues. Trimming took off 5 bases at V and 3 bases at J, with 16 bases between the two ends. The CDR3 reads CASSRSRDLYTEAFF. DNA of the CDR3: TGTGCCAGTAGTCGTAGTAGGGACCTTTACACTGAAGCTTTCTTT.

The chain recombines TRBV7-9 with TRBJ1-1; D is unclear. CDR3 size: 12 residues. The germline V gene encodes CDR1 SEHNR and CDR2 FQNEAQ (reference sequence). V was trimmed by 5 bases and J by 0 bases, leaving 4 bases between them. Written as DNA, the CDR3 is TGTGCCAGCAGCGTACTGAACACTGAAGCTTTCTTT. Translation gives CASSVLNTEAFF.

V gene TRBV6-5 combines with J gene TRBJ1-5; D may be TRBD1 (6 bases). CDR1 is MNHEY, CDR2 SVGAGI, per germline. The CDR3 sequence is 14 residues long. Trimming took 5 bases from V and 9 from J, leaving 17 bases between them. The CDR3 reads CASSPRQEVRPQHF. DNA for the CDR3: TGTGCCAGCAGTCCGCGACAGGAGGTCCGGCCCCAGCATTTT.

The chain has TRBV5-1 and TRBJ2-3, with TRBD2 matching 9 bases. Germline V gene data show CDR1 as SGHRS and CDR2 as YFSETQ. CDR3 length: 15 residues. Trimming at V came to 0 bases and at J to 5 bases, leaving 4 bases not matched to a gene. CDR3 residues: CASSLESSGEDTQYF. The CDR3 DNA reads TGCGCCAGCAGCTTGGAGTCTAGCGGGGAAGATACGCAGTATTTT.

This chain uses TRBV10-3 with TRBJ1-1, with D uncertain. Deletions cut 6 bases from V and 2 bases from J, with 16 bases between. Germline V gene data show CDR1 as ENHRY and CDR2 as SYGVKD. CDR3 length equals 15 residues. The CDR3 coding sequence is TGTGCCATCAGGCCCCTGCCAGCTATTAACACTGAAGCTTTCTTT. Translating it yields CAIRPLPAINTEAFF.

CDR3 amino acids: CASSQGSLASYEQYF. In nucleotides, the CDR3 is TGTGCCAGCAGCCAAGGGTCGCTAGCCTCCTACGAGCAGTACTTC. The V call is TRBV14, the J call TRBJ2-7; TRBD2 is a possible D gene (5 bases). The V and J ends lost 1 base and 0 bases respectively, with 10 bases between them. This CDR3 is built from 15 residues. Germline V gene data show CDR1 as SGHDN and CDR2 as FVKESK.

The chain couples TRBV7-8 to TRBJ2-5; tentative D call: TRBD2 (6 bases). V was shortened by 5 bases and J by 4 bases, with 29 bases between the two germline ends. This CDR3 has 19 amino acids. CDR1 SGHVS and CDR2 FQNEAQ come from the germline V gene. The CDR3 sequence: CASSAIRDLRKPGGETQYF. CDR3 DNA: TGTGCCAGCAGCGCGATTCGGGACTTAAGAAAGCCCGGGGGAGAGACCCAGTACTTC.

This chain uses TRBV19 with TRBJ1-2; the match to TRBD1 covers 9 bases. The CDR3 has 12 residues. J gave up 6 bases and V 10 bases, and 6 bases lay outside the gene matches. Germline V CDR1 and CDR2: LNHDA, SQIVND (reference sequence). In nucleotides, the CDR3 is TGTGCCACTAGACGGACAGGGGATGGCTACACCTTC. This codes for CATRRTGDGYTF.

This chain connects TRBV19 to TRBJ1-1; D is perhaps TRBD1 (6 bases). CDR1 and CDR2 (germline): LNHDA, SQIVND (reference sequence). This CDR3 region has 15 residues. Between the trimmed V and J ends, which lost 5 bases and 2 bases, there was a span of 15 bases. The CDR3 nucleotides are TGTGCCAGTAGTCCTAGCTGGGGGGCAAACACTGAAGCTTTCTTT. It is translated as CASSPSWGANTEAFF.

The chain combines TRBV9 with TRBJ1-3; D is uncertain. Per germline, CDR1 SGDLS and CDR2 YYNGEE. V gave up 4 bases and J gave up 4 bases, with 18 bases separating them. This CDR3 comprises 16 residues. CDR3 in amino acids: CASSPYEASLGNTIYF. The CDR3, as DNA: TGTGCCAGCAGCCCTTACGAAGCCTCTCTCGGAAACACCATATATTTT.

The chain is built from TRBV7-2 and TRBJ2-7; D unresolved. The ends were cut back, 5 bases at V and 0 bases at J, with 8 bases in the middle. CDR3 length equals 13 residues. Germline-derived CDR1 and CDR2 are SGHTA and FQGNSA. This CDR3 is CASSHTISYEQYF. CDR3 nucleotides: TGTGCCAGCAGCCACACTATCTCCTACGAGCAGTACTTC. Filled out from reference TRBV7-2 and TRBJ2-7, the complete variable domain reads GAGVSQSPSNKVTEKGKDVELRCDPISGHTALYWYRQSLGQGLEFLIYFQGNSAPDKSGLPSDRFSAERTGGSVSTLTIQRTQQEDSAVYLCASSHTISYEQYFGPGTRLTVT.

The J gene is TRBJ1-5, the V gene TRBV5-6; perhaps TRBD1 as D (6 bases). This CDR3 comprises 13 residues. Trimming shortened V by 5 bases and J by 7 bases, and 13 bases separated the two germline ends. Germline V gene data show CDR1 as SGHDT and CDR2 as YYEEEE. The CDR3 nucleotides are TGTGCCAGCAGTTCGGGAGGGGGACAGCCCCAGCATTTT. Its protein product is CASSSGGGQPQHF.

In nucleotides, the CDR3 is TGTGCCAGCAGCTTACTGGTCAATGAAGCTTTCTTT. Translated, it gives CASSLLVNEAFF. The V call is TRBV11-3, the J call TRBJ1-1, with D hard to call. The CDR3 extends over 12 amino acids. V was pared by 2 bases and J by 7 bases, with 8 bases between. Germline loops: CDR1 SGHNT, CDR2 YENEEA.

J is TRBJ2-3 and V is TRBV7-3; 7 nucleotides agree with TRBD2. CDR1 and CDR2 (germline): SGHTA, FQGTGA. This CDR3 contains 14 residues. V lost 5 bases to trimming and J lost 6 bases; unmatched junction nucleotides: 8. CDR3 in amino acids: CASSPGLVRDTQYF. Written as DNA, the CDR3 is TGTGCCAGCAGCCCAGGACTAGTTCGGGATACGCAGTATTTT. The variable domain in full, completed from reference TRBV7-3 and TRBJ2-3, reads GAGVSQTPSNKVTEKGKYVELRCDPISGHTALYWYRQSLGQGPEFLIYFQGTGAADDSGLPNDRFFAVRPEGSVSTLKIQRTERGDSAVYLCASSPGLVRDTQYFGPGTRLTVL.